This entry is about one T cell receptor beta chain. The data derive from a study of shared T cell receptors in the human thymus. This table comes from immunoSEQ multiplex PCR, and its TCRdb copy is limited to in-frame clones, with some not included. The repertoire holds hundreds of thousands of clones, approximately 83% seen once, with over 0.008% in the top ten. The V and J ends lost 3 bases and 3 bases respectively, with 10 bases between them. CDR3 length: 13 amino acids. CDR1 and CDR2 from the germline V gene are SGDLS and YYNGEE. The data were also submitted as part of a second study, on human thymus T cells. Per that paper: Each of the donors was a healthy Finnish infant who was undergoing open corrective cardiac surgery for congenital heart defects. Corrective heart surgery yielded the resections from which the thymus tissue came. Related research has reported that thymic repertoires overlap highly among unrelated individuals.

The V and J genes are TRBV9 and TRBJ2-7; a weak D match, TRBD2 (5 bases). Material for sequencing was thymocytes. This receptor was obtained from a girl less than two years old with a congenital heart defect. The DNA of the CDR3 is TGTGCCAGCAGCGGCTCGGGAAGCTACGAGCAGTACTTC. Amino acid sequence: CASSGSGSYEQYF.